The 6 T cell receptor beta chains presented below share a single source sample, sequenced in a study of Graves' ophthalmopathy and Graves' hyperthyroidism. Transcripts of RNA were the source for amplifying TCR beta CDR3 regions. RT-PCR in the first round used HTBI primers; a second-round multiplex PCR followed. TCRdb analysed the multiplex PCR reads with MiXCR anew, one entry per CDR3 protein. This sample has around 400,000 distinct CDR3 sequences, with around 19% found just once. Source material: peripheral blood. The receptors were sampled from a woman under 30 with Graves' ophthalmopathy.

J is TRBJ2-2 and V is TRBV6-1; D remains ambiguous. The CDR3 runs to 12 residues. Germline assignment: CDR1 MNHNS and CDR2 SASEGT. Trimming cost V 2 bases and J 7 bases, with 5 bases left between them. As DNA, the CDR3 is TGTGCCAGCAGTGAATGGGTCGGGGAGCTGTTTTTT. It translates to CASSEWVGELFF.

On this clonotype itself: This may be a read error, as it is one base from a much larger clone. The V gene is TRBV18, the J gene TRBJ1-1; 10 nucleotides match TRBD1. Germline V CDR1 and CDR2: KGHSH, LQKENI. CDR3 length: 14 amino acids. This CDR3 reads CVSSADRGHTEAFF. In nucleotides, the CDR3 is TGTGTCAGCTCCGCAGACAGGGGGCACACTGAAGCTTTCTTT. Full variable domain (outside the CDR3, taken from reference TRBV18 and TRBJ1-1): NAGVMQNPRHLVRRRGQEARLRCSPMKGHSHVYWYRQLPEEGLKFMVYLQKENIIDESGMPKERFSAEFPKEGPSILRIQQVVRGDSAAYFCVSSADRGHTEAFFGQGTRLTVV.

The rearrangement links TRBV12-3 or TRBV12-4 to TRBJ1-2; D remains ambiguous. Deletions cut 3 bases from V and 7 bases from J, with 12 bases between. The CDR3 runs 13 residues. The CDR3 region is CASSLRPVSGYTF. Written as DNA, the CDR3 is TGTGCCAGCAGTTTGAGGCCTGTTTCTGGCTACACCTTC.

There are many counts of this clonotype. This chain connects TRBV11-2 to TRBJ1-5; no clear D gene. The CDR3 consists of 13 residues. Germline V gene data show CDR1 as SGHAT and CDR2 as FQNNGV. Trimming cost V 3 bases and J 6 bases, with 9 bases left between them. The CDR3 sequence is CASSLGQAQPQHF. In DNA form, the CDR3 reads TGTGCCAGCAGCTTGGGCCAAGCTCAGCCCCAGCATTTT.

This clonotype showed up many times. The CDR3 coding sequence is TGCGCCAGCAGCCAAGGGAGCGCCGACGAGCAGTACTTC. This gives the protein CASSQGSADEQYF. The V call is TRBV4-3, the J call TRBJ2-7; D is unclear. The germline gives CDR1 LGHNA, CDR2 YSLEER. The length of the CDR3 is 13 residues. Trimming stripped 1 base from V and 5 bases from J, with 9 bases between.

Only one count was recorded for this clonotype. The gene calls are TRBV20-1 and TRBJ1-2; D is uncertain. The CDR3 runs 12 residues. V lost 3 bases to trimming and J lost 3 bases, with 8 bases between them. Looked up from germline, CDR1 is DFQATT and CDR2 is SNEGSKA (reference sequence). CDR3 coding DNA: TGCAGTGCTAGCTTGTCGGACTATGGCTACACCTTC. This encodes CSASLSDYGYTF.